This T cell receptor beta chain emerged from a study of post-analysis software for immune sequencing data. Prepared libraries of TCR beta cDNA carried unique molecular identifiers. T cells numbering about 0.9 to 11 million yielded 450,000 to 600,000 cDNA molecules. TCRdb re-called the PCR reads with MiXCR, one entry per CDR3 protein. This table holds 350,000 to 500,000 distinct CDR3 sequences, 39% found once. Notes on the study in general: By F measure, strong co-clustering occurred among samples prepared in the same batch. Multiple sclerosis patients had significantly lower normalized Chao1 diversity than controls.

With respect to this clonotype: Its antigen is still unknown.

This receptor was identified in a girl aged 2-10 years with multiple sclerosis. The sample taken for sequencing was blood.

In DNA, the CDR3 is TGTGCCAGCAGTCCGCAAATCGGGAGGCAGGGGGCGAATGAGCAGTTCTTC. Translating gives CASSPQIGRQGANEQFF. This chain connects TRBV28 to TRBJ2-1; perhaps TRBD1 as D (8 bases). The V and J ends lost 5 bases and 7 bases respectively, with 24 bases between them. CDR1 is MDHEN, CDR2 SYDVKM, per germline. The CDR3 has 17 amino acids. The variable domain in full, with the rest retrieved from reference TRBV28 and TRBJ2-1, is DVKVTQSSRYLVKRTGEKVFLECVQDMDHENMFWYRQDPGLGLRLIYFSYDVKMKEKGDIPEGYSVSREKKERFSLILESASTNQTSMYLCASSPQIGRQGANEQFFGPGTRLTVL.